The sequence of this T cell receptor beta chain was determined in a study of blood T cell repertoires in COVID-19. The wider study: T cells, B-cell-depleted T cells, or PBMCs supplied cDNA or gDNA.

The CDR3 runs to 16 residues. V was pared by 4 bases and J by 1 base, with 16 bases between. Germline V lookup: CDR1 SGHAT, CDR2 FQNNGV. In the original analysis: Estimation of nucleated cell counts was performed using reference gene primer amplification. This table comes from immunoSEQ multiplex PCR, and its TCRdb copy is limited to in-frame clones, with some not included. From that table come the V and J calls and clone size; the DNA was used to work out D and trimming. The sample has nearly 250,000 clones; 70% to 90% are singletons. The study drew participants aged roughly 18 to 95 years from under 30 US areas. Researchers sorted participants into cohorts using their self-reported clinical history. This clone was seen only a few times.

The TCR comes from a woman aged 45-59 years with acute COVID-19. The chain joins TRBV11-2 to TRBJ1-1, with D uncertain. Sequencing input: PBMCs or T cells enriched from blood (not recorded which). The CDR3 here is CASSSHPAGGNTEAFF. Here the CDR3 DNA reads TGTGCCAGCAGCTCCCACCCCGCCGGTGGGAACACTGAAGCTTTCTTT.